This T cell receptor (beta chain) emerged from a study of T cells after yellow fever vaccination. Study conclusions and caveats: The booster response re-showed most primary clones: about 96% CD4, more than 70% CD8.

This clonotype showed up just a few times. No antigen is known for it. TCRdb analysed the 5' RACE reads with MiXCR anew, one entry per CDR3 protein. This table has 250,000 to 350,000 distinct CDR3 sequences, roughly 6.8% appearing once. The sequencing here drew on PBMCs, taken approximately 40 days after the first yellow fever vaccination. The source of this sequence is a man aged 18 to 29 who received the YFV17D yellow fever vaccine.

The CDR3 region is CASSQELGPYNEQFF. The CDR3 DNA follows: TGCGCCAGCAGCCAAGAACTAGGTCCCTACAATGAGCAGTTCTTC. J is TRBJ2-1 and V is TRBV4-3, with D perhaps matching TRBD2 (5 bases). There are 15 residues in the CDR3. The V end lost 0 bases, the J end lost 2 bases, and 8 bases lay between the germline ends. Germline CDR1 is LGHNA and CDR2 is YSLEER.